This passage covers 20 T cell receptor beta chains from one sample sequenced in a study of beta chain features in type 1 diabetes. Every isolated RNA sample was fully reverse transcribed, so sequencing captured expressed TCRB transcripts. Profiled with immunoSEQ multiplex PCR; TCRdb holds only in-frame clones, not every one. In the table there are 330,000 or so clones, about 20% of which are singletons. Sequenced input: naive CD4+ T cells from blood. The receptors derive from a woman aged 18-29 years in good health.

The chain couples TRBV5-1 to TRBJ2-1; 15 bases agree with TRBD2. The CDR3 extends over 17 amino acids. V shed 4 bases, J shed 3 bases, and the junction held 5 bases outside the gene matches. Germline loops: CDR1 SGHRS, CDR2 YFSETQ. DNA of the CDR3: TGCGCCAGCAGCGGTGGGACTAGCGGGGGGCTCTACAATGAGCAGTTCTTC. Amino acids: CASSGGTSGGLYNEQFF.

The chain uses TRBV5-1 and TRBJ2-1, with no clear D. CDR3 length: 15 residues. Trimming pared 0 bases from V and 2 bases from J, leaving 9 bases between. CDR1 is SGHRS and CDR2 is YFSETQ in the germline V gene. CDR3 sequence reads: CASSLDPETYNEQFF. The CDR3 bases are TGCGCCAGCAGCTTGGATCCGGAGACCTACAATGAGCAGTTCTTC. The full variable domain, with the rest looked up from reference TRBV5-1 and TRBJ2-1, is KAGVTQTPRYLIKTRGQQVTLSCSPISGHRSVSWYQQTPGQGLQFLFEYFSETQRNKGNFPGRFSGRQFSNSRSEMNVSTLELGDSALYLCASSLDPETYNEQFFGPGTRLTVL.

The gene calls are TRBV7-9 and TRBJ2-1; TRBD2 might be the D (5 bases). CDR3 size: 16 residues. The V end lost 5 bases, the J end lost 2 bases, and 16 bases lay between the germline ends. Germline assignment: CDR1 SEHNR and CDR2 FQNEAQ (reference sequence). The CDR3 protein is CASSPRRVVTYNEQFF. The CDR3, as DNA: TGTGCCAGCAGCCCACGGCGGGTGGTCACCTACAATGAGCAGTTCTTC.

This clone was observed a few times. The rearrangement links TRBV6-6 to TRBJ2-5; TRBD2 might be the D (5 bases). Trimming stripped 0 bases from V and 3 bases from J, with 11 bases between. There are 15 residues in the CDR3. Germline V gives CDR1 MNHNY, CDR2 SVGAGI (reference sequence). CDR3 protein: CASSYSSQREETQYF. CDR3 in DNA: TGTGCCAGCAGTTACTCTTCCCAGAGGGAAGAGACCCAGTACTTC.

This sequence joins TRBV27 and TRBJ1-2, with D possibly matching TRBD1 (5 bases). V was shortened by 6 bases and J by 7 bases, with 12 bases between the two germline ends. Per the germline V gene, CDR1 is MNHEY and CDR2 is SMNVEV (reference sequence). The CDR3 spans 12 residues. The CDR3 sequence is CASSNLRAGYTF. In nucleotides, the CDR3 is TGTGCCAGCAGCAATCTCAGGGCTGGCTACACCTTC.

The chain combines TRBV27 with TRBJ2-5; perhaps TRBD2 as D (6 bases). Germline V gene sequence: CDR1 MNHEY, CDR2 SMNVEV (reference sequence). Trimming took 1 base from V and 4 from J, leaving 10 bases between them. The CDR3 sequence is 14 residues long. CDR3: CASSLFGGGETQYF. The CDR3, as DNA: TGTGCCAGCAGTTTATTCGGGGGAGGAGAGACCCAGTACTTC.

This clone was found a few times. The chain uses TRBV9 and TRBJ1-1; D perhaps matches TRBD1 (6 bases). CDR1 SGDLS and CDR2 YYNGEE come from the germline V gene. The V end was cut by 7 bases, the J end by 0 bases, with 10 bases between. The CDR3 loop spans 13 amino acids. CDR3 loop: CASSQGLNTEAFF. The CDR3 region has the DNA TGTGCCAGCTCTCAGGGGTTGAACACTGAAGCTTTCTTT.

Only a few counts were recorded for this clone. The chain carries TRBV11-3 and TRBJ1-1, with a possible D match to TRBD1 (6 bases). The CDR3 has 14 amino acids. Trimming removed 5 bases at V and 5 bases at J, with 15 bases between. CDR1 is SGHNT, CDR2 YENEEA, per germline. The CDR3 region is CASSPRTVATEAFF. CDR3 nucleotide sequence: TGTGCCAGCAGCCCCCGGACAGTCGCGACTGAAGCTTTCTTT.

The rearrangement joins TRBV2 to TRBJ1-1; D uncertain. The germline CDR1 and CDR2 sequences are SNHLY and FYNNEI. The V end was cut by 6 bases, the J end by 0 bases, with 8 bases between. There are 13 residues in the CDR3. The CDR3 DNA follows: TGTGCCAGCAGACCAACACTGAACACTGAAGCTTTCTTT. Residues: CASRPTLNTEAFF.

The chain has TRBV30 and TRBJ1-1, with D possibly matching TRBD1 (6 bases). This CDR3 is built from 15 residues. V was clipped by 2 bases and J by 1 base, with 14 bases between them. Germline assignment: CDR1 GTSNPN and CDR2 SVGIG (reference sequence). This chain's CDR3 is CAWSRGGAGNTEAFF. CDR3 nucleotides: TGTGCCTGGAGTCGTGGGGGGGCGGGGAACACTGAAGCTTTCTTT.

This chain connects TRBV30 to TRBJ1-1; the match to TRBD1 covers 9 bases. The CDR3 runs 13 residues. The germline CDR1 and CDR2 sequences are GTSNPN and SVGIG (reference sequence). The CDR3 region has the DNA TGTGCTTCGTCACGGGACAGGGTTTATCGCGCTTTCTTT. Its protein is CASSRDRVYRAFF.

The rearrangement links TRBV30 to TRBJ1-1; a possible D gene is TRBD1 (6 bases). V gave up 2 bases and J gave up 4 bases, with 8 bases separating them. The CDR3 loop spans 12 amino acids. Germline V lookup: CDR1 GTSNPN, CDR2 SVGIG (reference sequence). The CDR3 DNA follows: TGTGCCTGGAGTCAGGGGATCACTGAAGCTTTCTTT. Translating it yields CAWSQGITEAFF.

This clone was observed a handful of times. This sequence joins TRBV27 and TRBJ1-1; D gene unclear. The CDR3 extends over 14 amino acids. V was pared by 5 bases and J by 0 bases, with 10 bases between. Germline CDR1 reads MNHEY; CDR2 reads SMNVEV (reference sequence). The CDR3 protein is CASSRFGVNTEAFF. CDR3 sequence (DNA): TGTGCCAGCAGTCGTTTCGGGGTGAACACTGAAGCTTTCTTT.

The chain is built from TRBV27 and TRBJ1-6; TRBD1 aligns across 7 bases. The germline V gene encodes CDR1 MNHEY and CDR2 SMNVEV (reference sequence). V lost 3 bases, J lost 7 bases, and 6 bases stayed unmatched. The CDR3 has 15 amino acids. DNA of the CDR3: TGTGCCAGCAGTTTTGAGACAGGGCGGAATTCACCCCTCCACTTT. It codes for CASSFETGRNSPLHF.

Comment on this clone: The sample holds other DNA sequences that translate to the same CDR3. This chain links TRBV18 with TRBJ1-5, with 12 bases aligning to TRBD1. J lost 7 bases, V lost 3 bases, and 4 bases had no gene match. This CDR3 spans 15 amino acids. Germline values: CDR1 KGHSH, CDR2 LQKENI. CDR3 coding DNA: TGTGCCAGCTCACCGGGACAGGGGGCACGGCAGCCCCAGCATTTT. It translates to CASSPGQGARQPQHF.

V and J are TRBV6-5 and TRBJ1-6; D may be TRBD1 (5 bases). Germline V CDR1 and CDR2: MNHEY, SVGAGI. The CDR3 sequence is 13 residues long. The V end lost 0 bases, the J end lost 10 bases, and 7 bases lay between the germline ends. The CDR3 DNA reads TGTGCCAGCAGTTACTCGGCAGGGTCACCCCTCCACTTT. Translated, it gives CASSYSAGSPLHF.

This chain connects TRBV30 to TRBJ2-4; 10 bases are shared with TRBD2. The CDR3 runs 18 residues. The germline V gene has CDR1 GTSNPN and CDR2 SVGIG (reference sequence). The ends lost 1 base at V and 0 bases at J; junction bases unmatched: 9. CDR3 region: CAWSGLAGVLLAKNIQYF. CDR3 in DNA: TGTGCCTGGAGTGGCCTAGCGGGGGTACTTCTAGCCAAAAACATTCAGTACTTC.

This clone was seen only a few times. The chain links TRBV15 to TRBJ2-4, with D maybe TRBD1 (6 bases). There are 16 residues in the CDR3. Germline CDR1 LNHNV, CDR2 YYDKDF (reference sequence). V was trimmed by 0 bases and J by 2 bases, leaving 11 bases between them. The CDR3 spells CATSRDLGGTKNIQYF. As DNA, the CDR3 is TGTGCCACCAGCAGAGATTTAGGGGGAACCAAAAACATTCAGTACTTC.

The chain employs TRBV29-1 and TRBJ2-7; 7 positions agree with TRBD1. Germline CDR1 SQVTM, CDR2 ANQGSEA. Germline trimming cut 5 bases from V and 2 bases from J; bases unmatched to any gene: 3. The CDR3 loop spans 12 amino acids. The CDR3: CSVTGTAYEQYF. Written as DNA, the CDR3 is TGCAGCGTTACCGGGACAGCCTACGAGCAGTACTTC.

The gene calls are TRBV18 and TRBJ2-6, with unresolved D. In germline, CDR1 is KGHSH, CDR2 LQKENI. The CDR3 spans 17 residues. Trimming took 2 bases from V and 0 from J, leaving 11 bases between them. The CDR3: CASSPIDISSGANVLTF. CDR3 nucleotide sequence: TGTGCCAGCTCACCAATAGACATAAGCTCTGGGGCCAACGTCCTGACTTTC.